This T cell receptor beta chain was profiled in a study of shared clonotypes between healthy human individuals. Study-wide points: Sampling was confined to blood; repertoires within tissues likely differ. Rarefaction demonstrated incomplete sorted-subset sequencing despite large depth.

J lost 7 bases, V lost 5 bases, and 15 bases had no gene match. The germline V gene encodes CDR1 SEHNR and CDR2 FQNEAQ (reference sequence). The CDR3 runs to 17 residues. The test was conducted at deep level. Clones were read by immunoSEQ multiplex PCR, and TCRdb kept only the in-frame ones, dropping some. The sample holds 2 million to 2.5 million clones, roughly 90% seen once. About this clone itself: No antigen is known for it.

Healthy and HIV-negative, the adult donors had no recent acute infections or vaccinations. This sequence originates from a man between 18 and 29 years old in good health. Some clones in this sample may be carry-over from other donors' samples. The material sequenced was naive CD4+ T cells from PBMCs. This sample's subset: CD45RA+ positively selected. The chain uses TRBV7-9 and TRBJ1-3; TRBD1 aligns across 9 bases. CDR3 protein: CASSAMPGTGYWNTIYF. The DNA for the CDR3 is TGTGCCAGCAGCGCCATGCCCGGGACAGGGTATTGGAACACCATATATTTT.